This T cell receptor beta chain was sequenced for a study of blood T cell repertoires in COVID-19. V dropped 0 bases and J dropped 11 bases, with 8 bases sitting between them. The CDR3 consists of 13 residues. The V gene's germline CDR1 is SGHDN and CDR2 FVKESK. Assay: immunoSEQ multiplex PCR; the TCRdb copy retains only in-frame clones and omits some. The data hold around 200,000 clones, with more than 65% observed a single time. The sample was peripheral blood. This clonotype was sampled from a human donor with acute or convalescent COVID-19. The donor label of this sample is uncertain. The rearrangement joins TRBV14 to TRBJ1-6; D is undetermined. CDR3 in amino acids: CASSQDVIPPLHF. CDR3 nucleotide sequence: TGTGCCAGCAGCCAAGATGTAATCCCACCCCTCCACTTT.